The 3 T cell receptor beta chains given below trace back to one sample, sequenced in a study of T cell clonotyping in hematopoietic cell transplantation. Produced via immunoSEQ multiplex PCR; TCRdb's table is partial and in-frame only. The table records 17,000 or so clones, 60% to 75% of them present only once. What was sequenced was peripheral blood mononuclear cells. Receptors originate from a woman in her sixties in good health. Some clones in this sample may be carry-over from other donors' samples.

The chain has TRBV7-2 and TRBJ2-7; 12 bases agree with TRBD2. The CDR3 contains 16 residues. V lost 6 bases, J lost 2 bases, and 8 bases stayed unmatched. From germline, CDR1 is SGHTA and CDR2 FQGNSA. The CDR3 coding sequence is TGTGCCAGCAGGAAGACTAGCGGGAGCTCTACCTACGAGCAGTACTTC. Its translation: CASRKTSGSSTYEQYF.

The chain combines TRBV5-6 with TRBJ2-1; D ambiguous. Germline-derived CDR1 and CDR2 are SGHDT and YYEEEE. This CDR3 is 11 amino acids long. V was clipped by 2 bases and J by 9 bases, with 6 bases between them. The CDR3 sequence: CASSFSPEQFF. The CDR3 DNA reads TGTGCCAGCAGCTTTTCTCCTGAGCAGTTCTTC. Complete variable domain (other parts from reference TRBV5-6 and TRBJ2-1): DAGVTQSPTHLIKTRGQQVTLRCSPKSGHDTVSWYQQALGQGPQFIFQYYEEEERQRGNFPDRFSGHQFPNYSSELNVNALLLGDSALYLCASSFSPEQFFGPGTRLTVL.

This chain links TRBV19 with TRBJ2-7, with TRBD1 matching over 7 bases. Germline V lookup: CDR1 LNHDA, CDR2 SQIVND (reference sequence). The CDR3 is made up of 11 amino acids. Unmatched junction bases numbered 2, after V lost 6 bases and J lost 6 bases. This chain's CDR3 is CASSPGGEQYF. The DNA for the CDR3 is TGTGCCAGTAGCCCAGGGGGCGAGCAGTACTTC.